This note documents a single T cell receptor (beta chain) sequence. This sample was included in a study of molecular identifiers for immune sequencing clone quantification. TCRdb called the PCR reads again in MiXCR, with one record for every CDR3 protein. The sample has about 640,000 distinct CDR3 sequences; approximately 20% are singletons. The ends lost 1 base at V and 3 bases at J; junction bases unmatched: 5. The CDR3 is made up of 17 amino acids. Looked up from germline, CDR1 is SGHTA and CDR2 is FQGNSA. The clonotype was recovered from a human donor in good health. Some libraries in this study had Jurkat cell RNA spiked in. The specimen was naive CD8+ T cells from blood, with Jurkat cell RNA spiked in. Stated subset: FACS-sorted CD8+CD4-CCR7+CD45RA+ naive T cells. The J gene is TRBJ2-1, the V gene TRBV7-2; 11 nucleotides agree with TRBD1. CDR3 protein: CASSLVAGTGGYNEQFF. The CDR3 DNA reads TGTGCCAGCAGCTTAGTGGCCGGGACAGGGGGCTACAATGAGCAGTTCTTC.